This is a list of T cell receptor beta chains from one sample in a study of blood T cell repertoires in COVID-19. Sequencing used immunoSEQ multiplex PCR; TCRdb keeps in-frame clones, though not all of them. In the table there are 85,000 to 120,000 clones, about 88% of which are singletons. Sequencing input: peripheral blood. These receptors all come from a man in his fifties with active or convalescent COVID-19. Each CDR3 is given with its conserved first and last residue. Fields, in order: D gene, V gene, clone size, J gene, CDR3 DNA, CDR3 protein. A D gene is named only where the DNA matches it firmly. Size is stated for part of the rows, as once, few or many counts, or as a class when the clone is expanded.

d_gene: .; v_gene: TRBV19; abundance: .; j_gene: TRBJ2-1; CDR3nt: TGTGCCAGTAGTATAGTTGGTGACCAGGTGAATGAGCAGTTCTTC; CDR3aa: CASSIVGDQVNEQFF
d_gene: TRBD1; v_gene: TRBV10-3; abundance: .; j_gene: TRBJ1-2; CDR3nt: TGTGCCATCAGACCGGGACAGGGGGAGGGCTATGGCTACACCTTC; CDR3aa: CAIRPGQGEGYGYTF
d_gene: .; v_gene: TRBV5-1; abundance: .; j_gene: TRBJ2-3; CDR3nt: TGCGCCAGCAGTCGCTCGACCGGCGGGACCACAGATACGCAGTATTTT; CDR3aa: CASSRSTGGTTDTQYF
d_gene: .; v_gene: TRBV10-3; abundance: .; j_gene: TRBJ1-5; CDR3nt: TGTGCCATCAGTGAGTCCGGGGTAAGCAATCAGCCCCAGCATTTT; CDR3aa: CAISESGVSNQPQHF
d_gene: .; v_gene: TRBV19; abundance: .; j_gene: TRBJ2-2; CDR3nt: TGTGCCAGTATCGCCGGGACACTTAACACCGGGGAGCTGTTTTTT; CDR3aa: CASIAGTLNTGELFF
d_gene: .; v_gene: TRBV11-2; abundance: .; j_gene: TRBJ1-5; CDR3nt: TGTGCCAGCAGCTTGGACAGCCATAGCAATCAGCCCCAGCATTTT; CDR3aa: CASSLDSHSNQPQHF
d_gene: .; v_gene: TRBV19; abundance: .; j_gene: TRBJ1-1; CDR3nt: TGTGCCAGTAGTATAGGAGGGCGGTTGAACACTGAAGCTTTCTTT; CDR3aa: CASSIGGRLNTEAFF
d_gene: TRBD1; v_gene: TRBV18; abundance: .; j_gene: TRBJ1-2; CDR3nt: TGTGCCAGCTCACCGGACAGGGCCGCAGGCTACACCTTC; CDR3aa: CASSPDRAAGYTF
d_gene: TRBD2; v_gene: TRBV13; abundance: .; j_gene: TRBJ2-6; CDR3nt: TGTGCCAGCAGCTTTGGGAGGGGAGGCTCTGGGGCCAACGTCCTGACTTTC; CDR3aa: CASSFGRGGSGANVLTF
d_gene: TRBD1; v_gene: TRBV12-3/TRBV12-4; abundance: once; j_gene: TRBJ2-1; CDR3nt: TGTGCCAGCAACGCAGGGGGTGAGCAGTTCTTC; CDR3aa: CASNAGGEQFF
d_gene: .; v_gene: TRBV30; abundance: .; j_gene: TRBJ1-2; CDR3nt: TGTGCCTGGAGTGCTATCAAAGGGGGTTCCTATGGCTACACCTTC; CDR3aa: CAWSAIKGGSYGYTF
d_gene: .; v_gene: TRBV6-5; abundance: few; j_gene: TRBJ1-2; CDR3nt: TGTGCCAGCAGTTATGACGGCGGAGGGGGCTACACCTTC; CDR3aa: CASSYDGGGGYTF
d_gene: TRBD1; v_gene: TRBV11-2; abundance: .; j_gene: TRBJ2-3; CDR3nt: TGTGCCAGCAGCTTAGAAGGGACAGGGGGCTGGGATACGCAGTATTTT; CDR3aa: CASSLEGTGGWDTQYF
d_gene: TRBD2; v_gene: TRBV18; abundance: .; j_gene: TRBJ2-3; CDR3nt: TGTGCCAGCTCACCATTGAATAGCGGGGGCACAGATACGCAGTATTTT; CDR3aa: CASSPLNSGGTDTQYF
d_gene: .; v_gene: TRBV7-2; abundance: .; j_gene: TRBJ2-1; CDR3nt: TGTGCCAGCAGCAGAACCCCGGACCCGGGACGGGGGAATGAGCAGTTCTTC; CDR3aa: CASSRTPDPGRGNEQFF
d_gene: .; v_gene: TRBV18; abundance: once; j_gene: TRBJ2-1; CDR3nt: TGTGCCAGCTCAGGTCCGTCACAGGGATCCTACAATGAGCAGTTCTTC; CDR3aa: CASSGPSQGSYNEQFF
d_gene: .; v_gene: TRBV7-2; abundance: .; j_gene: TRBJ2-3; CDR3nt: TGTGCCAGCAGCTTAGACTTCGGAGATACGCAGTATTTT; CDR3aa: CASSLDFGDTQYF
d_gene: .; v_gene: TRBV19; abundance: .; j_gene: TRBJ2-2; CDR3nt: TGTGCCAGTAGTCCAGGGGTCCCCGGGGAGCTGTTTTTT; CDR3aa: CASSPGVPGELFF
d_gene: .; v_gene: TRBV9; abundance: once; j_gene: TRBJ2-7; CDR3nt: TGTGCCAGCAGCGACCGGACGGGATCCTACGAGCAGTACTTC; CDR3aa: CASSDRTGSYEQYF
d_gene: TRBD2; v_gene: TRBV7-2; abundance: .; j_gene: TRBJ2-5; CDR3nt: TGTGCCAGCAGCTTCCAGACTAGCGGCGAGACCCAGTACTTC; CDR3aa: CASSFQTSGETQYF
d_gene: .; v_gene: TRBV28; abundance: .; j_gene: TRBJ1-1; CDR3nt: TGTGCCAGCAGCGGGACACCGAGCACTGAAGCTTTCTTT; CDR3aa: CASSGTPSTEAFF
d_gene: TRBD1; v_gene: TRBV28; abundance: .; j_gene: TRBJ2-5; CDR3nt: TGTGCCAGCAGTTCTTCAGGGGGCCAAGAGACCCAGTACTTC; CDR3aa: CASSSSGGQETQYF
d_gene: .; v_gene: TRBV6-5; abundance: .; j_gene: TRBJ2-5; CDR3nt: TGTGCCAGCAGTTATGTCTGGGGGCGGGAGACCCAGTACTTC; CDR3aa: CASSYVWGRETQYF
d_gene: TRBD2; v_gene: TRBV27; abundance: once; j_gene: TRBJ2-1; CDR3nt: TGTGCCAGCAGTTTATCCGCCGGACTAGCGGGAGTTATTGAGCAGTTCTTC; CDR3aa: CASSLSAGLAGVIEQFF
d_gene: .; v_gene: TRBV30; abundance: .; j_gene: TRBJ2-3; CDR3nt: TGTTCCCTTGGCCCTGGCACAGATACGCAGTATTTT; CDR3aa: CSLGPGTDTQYF
d_gene: TRBD1; v_gene: TRBV5-1; abundance: .; j_gene: TRBJ1-2; CDR3nt: TGCGCCAGCAGCTTGGAGGGGGCTTCCTATGGCTACACCTTC; CDR3aa: CASSLEGASYGYTF
d_gene: .; v_gene: TRBV4-3; abundance: .; j_gene: TRBJ1-3; CDR3nt: TGCGCCAGCAGCCAAGAAAGGCAGGGGTCTGGAAACACCATATATTTT; CDR3aa: CASSQERQGSGNTIYF
d_gene: .; v_gene: TRBV27; abundance: .; j_gene: TRBJ2-3; CDR3nt: TGTGCCAGCAGGGTATACTGGGCTAGCACAGATACGCAGTATTTT; CDR3aa: CASRVYWASTDTQYF